The subject of this entry is one TCR beta chain. This clonotype has a single count. Which antigen it targets is not known. Per-base quality was not reported, and no clone a single base away is much larger than it. This entry is derived from a study of blood T cells in healthy people across ages (dated by TCRdb to between 2014 and 2016). With regard to the full study: In model experiments, template switching captured roughly one uniquely barcoded TCR beta cDNA molecule for every two T cells. Two additional independent replicas of 1 million unique cDNA reads from the same blood draw were analyzed for two donors (one aged 18 to 29 and one aged 80 or older). Four age groups were formed from the donors: young (average approximately 15 years), middle-aged (just under 40), aged (approximately 60) and long-lived (82). Using deep sequencing normalized with unique cDNA molecular identifiers, the study measured how TCR beta repertoire diversity changes with age. To avoid experimental bias, donors of different ages were spread randomly across the sequencing lanes.

Donors were 30 to 45 systemically healthy Caucasian individuals from Russia aged about 6 to 100 years. Roughly 9.5 milliliters of peripheral blood were drawn from each donor into EDTA-treated Vacutainer tubes. Ficoll-Paque density-gradient centrifugation was used to isolate PBMCs, with at least 7 million per sample. Total RNA was extracted from PBMCs with Trizol reagent, with at least 5 micrograms obtained per sample. Naive CD45RAhigh/CD27high T cell percentages were measured by flow cytometry on a PBMC aliquot from every donor. The paper's findings and limits, for the study overall: Because the CMV infection status of the donors was unknown, age-related changes in expanded clonotypes may potentially have been confounded. Estimates of total diversity based on one million sequenced T cells were regarded as lower bounds and as underestimates. Bulk unsorted PBMC profiling prevented conclusive comparison of naive and antigen-experienced compartments. Observed TCR beta diversity per million T cells fell roughly linearly with age, and a significant reduction was already apparent by age roughly 40. A strong correlation was found between observed TCR beta diversity and the percentage of naive T cells measured by flow cytometry. Compared with the aged group, more naive CD4+ T cells, fewer expanded clones and increased TCR diversity were shown by the long-lived group, suggesting age selection.

Library preparation was by 5' RACE. TCRdb names Illumina HiSeq 2500 as the instrument used. The second PCR ran for about 6 to 12 cycles and used a J-beta primer mix along with a sample-barcoded 5' primer. A template-switch 5' adaptor carrying 12 random nucleotides introduced a unique molecular identifier onto each TCR beta cDNA molecule. At least 3 million CDR3-containing paired-end reads were obtained from each sample. All of the RNA was converted into first-strand cDNA using the Mint cDNA synthesis kit, with a TRBC-specific oligonucleotide serving as the primer. After uracil-DNA glycosylase treatment, a first 18-cycle PCR used universal primers M1SS and BC2_uni_R on all cDNA. In the authors' own workflow: For normalization, 1 million high-quality reads, each with a distinct molecular identifier, were randomly selected from each sample. Reads with shared molecular identifiers were discarded instead of being binned into consensus sequences. MiTCR, set to a Q25 quality threshold and the strictest error-elimination algorithm, was used for CDR3 identification, clonotype clustering and error correction. A nonparametric unseen species model using Euler transformation provided a lower-bound estimate of total TCR beta diversity. TCRdb reprocessing: public reads trimmed at Q25 with fastp, clones called with MiXCR, in-frame beta chains kept. Each record represents a unique CDR3 protein, reported with the most common genes and DNA among its rows. The V and J calls reflect TCRdb's pipeline rather than the authors' work. For this sample the table gives about 1.4 million distinct CDR3 sequences, of which approximately 63% were detected only once. Approximately 7% of the sample rests with the top ten.

From cysteine to phenylalanine, the CDR3 is 12 amino acids long. CDR3 DNA only is kept here, 36 bases in frame from base 1. CDR1 and CDR2 were assigned from the germline V gene (reference sequence) as DFQATT and SNEGSKA. V drops 4 bases and J drops 4 bases, leaving 8 bases in between. The source is a man younger than 35 in good health. The sample comprised blood. The V and J genes are TRBV20-1 and TRBJ1-5, with the D gene uncertain. The nucleotide sequence reads as follows: TGCAGTGCTATGAATCAGAATCAGCCCCAGCATTTT. This is translated as CSAMNQNQPQHF.